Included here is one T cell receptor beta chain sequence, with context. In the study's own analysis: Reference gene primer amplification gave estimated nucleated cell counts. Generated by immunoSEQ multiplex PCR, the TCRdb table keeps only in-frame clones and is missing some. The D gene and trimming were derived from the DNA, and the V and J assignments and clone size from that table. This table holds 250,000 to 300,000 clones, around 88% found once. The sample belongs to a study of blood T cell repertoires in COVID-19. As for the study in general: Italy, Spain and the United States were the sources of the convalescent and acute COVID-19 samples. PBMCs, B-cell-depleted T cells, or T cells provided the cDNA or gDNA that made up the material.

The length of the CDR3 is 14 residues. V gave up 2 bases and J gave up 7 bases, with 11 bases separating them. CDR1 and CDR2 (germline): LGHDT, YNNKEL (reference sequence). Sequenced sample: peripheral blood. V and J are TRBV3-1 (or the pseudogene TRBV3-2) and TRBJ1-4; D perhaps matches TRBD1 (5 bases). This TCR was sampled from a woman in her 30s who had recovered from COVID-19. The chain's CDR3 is CASSQNIGGEKLFF. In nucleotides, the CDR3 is TGTGCCAGCAGCCAAAATATCGGGGGTGAAAAACTGTTTTTT.